This TCR beta chain was sequenced in a study of blood T cell repertoires in COVID-19. At the level of the study: Samples came from the United States, Italy and Spain, spanning acute and convalescent COVID-19. Sources were T cells, B-cell-depleted T cells, or PBMCs; the material itself was cDNA or gDNA.

V was pared by 7 bases and J by 3 bases, with 4 bases of the junction left unmatched. Per germline, CDR1 SNHLY and CDR2 FYNNEI. The CDR3 length is 14 residues. Original handling: Scientists estimated how many nucleated cells there were by amplifying reference gene primers. TCRdb keeps only in-frame clones here, not all; method: immunoSEQ multiplex PCR. D and trimming were read from the DNA, whereas the V and J calls and clone size are those reported in that table. The sample gives about 110,000 clones, about four fifths of which show up once; less than 5% is in the top ten. The source of this sequence is an older woman with acute or convalescent COVID-19. Source material: peripheral blood. V and J are TRBV2 and TRBJ2-2, with 8 bases identical to TRBD1. CDR3 sequence: CASTGDRHTGELFF. CDR3 nucleotides: TGTGCCAGCACAGGGGACAGGCACACCGGGGAGCTGTTTTTT.